Following are 17 T cell receptor beta chains from one sample sequenced in a study of cytomegalovirus exposure and HLA in healthy donors (dated by TCRdb to the late 2010s). Library prep was done by the immunoSEQ multiplex PCR assay. The multiplex PCR relied on a mix of 60 forward primers for TCR Vbeta segments and 13 reverse primers for TCR Jbeta segments. The source is immuneACCESS, and TCRdb retained only in-frame sequences with V and J called. Part of the clones is not carried over; for the studies checked, unresolved V genes explain less than half of this, and the remainder is unexplained. The table for this sample lists more than 85,000 clones; 77% of them were counted only once. Clones ranked in the top ten supply 6.5% to 9.5% of the sample. Sequenced sample: PBMCs. These receptor sequences come from a woman aged 40-49 years in good health and CMV-seropositive.

In its sample, this clone was seen a few times. This chain connects TRBV4-1 to TRBJ2-7; 8 bases map to TRBD1. Germline assignment: CDR1 MGHRA and CDR2 YSYEKL. The CDR3 totals 14 residues. With 4 bases clipped from V and 13 bases from J, the junction kept 15 bases outside the gene matches. CDR3 bases: TGCGCCAGCAGCCCTGGACAGGGTATGGAAGTTCGCTACTTC. It yields the protein CASSPGQGMEVRYF.

The chain carries TRBV6-1 and TRBJ2-2, with D tentatively TRBD1 (6 bases). V was cut by 2 bases and J by 3 bases, with 10 bases left in between. Germline-derived CDR1 and CDR2 are MNHNS and SASEGT. This CDR3 contains 15 residues. CDR3 DNA: TGTGCCAGCAGTGAATACCAGGGGCACACCGGGGAGCTGTTTTTT. This encodes CASSEYQGHTGELFF.

V usage is TRBV27 and J usage is TRBJ2-1, with 12 bases lining up with TRBD2. V was clipped by 5 bases and J by 5 bases; unmatched bases: 10. The CDR3 covers 17 residues. Looked up from germline, CDR1 is MNHEY and CDR2 is SMNVEV (reference sequence). CDR3 residues: CASSTRLAGALNNEQFF. The CDR3 DNA follows: TGTGCCAGCAGTACCCGACTAGCGGGAGCACTGAACAATGAGCAGTTCTTC.

J is TRBJ1-1 and V is TRBV9, with 9 bases lining up with TRBD1. There are 20 residues in the CDR3. Germline CDR1 SGDLS, CDR2 YYNGEE. Losses at the gene ends were 0 bases for V and 1 base for J; bases not matched to a gene: 16. The CDR3 sequence: CASSVGPLRTGVRKNTEAFF. The CDR3, as DNA: TGTGCCAGCAGCGTAGGACCACTCCGGACAGGGGTTAGGAAGAACACTGAAGCTTTCTTT.

Comment on this clone: The sample contains more than one DNA sequence encoding this CDR3. The CDR3 nucleotides are TGCGCCAGCAGCCTTGACAGGATGAACACTGAAGCTTTCTTT. Its protein product is CASSLDRMNTEAFF. The genes are TRBV5-1 and TRBJ1-1; D perhaps matches TRBD1 (6 bases). This CDR3 has 14 amino acids. CDR1 and CDR2 from the germline V gene are SGHRS and YFSETQ. Trimming took 4 bases from V and 0 from J, leaving 10 bases between them. The entire variable domain, with the rest obtained from reference TRBV5-1 and TRBJ1-1, is as follows: KAGVTQTPRYLIKTRGQQVTLSCSPISGHRSVSWYQQTPGQGLQFLFEYFSETQRNKGNFPGRFSGRQFSNSRSEMNVSTLELGDSALYLCASSLDRMNTEAFFGQGTRLTVV.

A few counts support this clone. This CDR3 is CASSPYGGGYEQYF. CDR3 coding DNA: TGTGCCAGCAGCCCCTACGGGGGTGGGTACGAGCAGTACTTC. The rearrangement uses TRBV7-9 and TRBJ2-7, with a possible D match to TRBD2 (6 bases). CDR3 length equals 14 residues. V gave up 5 bases and J gave up 4 bases, with 15 bases separating them. The V gene's germline CDR1 is SEHNR and CDR2 FQNEAQ (reference sequence). The full variable domain, in which reference TRBV7-9 and TRBJ2-7 provide the parts outside the CDR3, is DTGVSQNPRHKITKRGQNVTFRCDPISEHNRLYWYRQTLGQGPEFLTYFQNEAQLEKSRLLSDRFSAERPKGSFSTLEIQRTEQGDSAMYLCASSPYGGGYEQYFGPGTRLTVT.

V usage is TRBV28 and J usage is TRBJ1-2, with 9 nucleotides matching TRBD1. The CDR3 runs to 15 residues. V dropped 7 bases and J dropped 4; count of bases not matched to a gene: 10. Per the germline V gene, CDR1 is MDHEN and CDR2 is SYDVKM. The CDR3 DNA reads as TGTGCCAGCACCTCCGGGGACAGGGCCCTCTATGGCTACACCTTC. This gives the protein CASTSGDRALYGYTF.

This chain joins TRBV19 and TRBJ1-5, with 7 nucleotides matching TRBD1. Germline CDR1 and CDR2: LNHDA and SQIVND (reference sequence). With 8 bases clipped from V and 4 bases from J, the junction kept 2 bases outside the gene matches. The CDR3 runs to 12 residues. The CDR3 loop reads CASLQGNQPQHF. In nucleotides, the CDR3 is TGTGCCAGTCTACAGGGGAATCAGCCCCAGCATTTT.

The chain has TRBV7-9 and TRBJ1-3; 7 bases line up with TRBD1. With V trimmed by 6 bases and J by 4 bases, 9 bases remained unmatched. Germline values: CDR1 SEHNR, CDR2 FQNEAQ (reference sequence). This CDR3 is 15 amino acids long. The CDR3 loop is CASRPNRGSGNTIYF. CDR3 bases: TGTGCCAGCAGACCTAACAGGGGATCCGGAAACACCATATATTTT.

The rearrangement joins TRBV6-1 to TRBJ2-3; the D gene is possibly TRBD1 (5 bases). The germline V gene encodes CDR1 MNHNS and CDR2 SASEGT. The V end was cut by 4 bases, the J end by 4 bases, with 12 bases between. This CDR3 is built from 14 residues. CDR3 nucleotide sequence: TGTGCCAGCAGTGCTGGGGAAGGGGCAGATACGCAGTATTTT. Its translation: CASSAGEGADTQYF.

This chain uses TRBV4-2 with TRBJ1-6; D unresolved. V was shortened by 0 bases and J by 7 bases, with 13 bases between the two germline ends. This CDR3 region has 16 residues. Germline V CDR1 and CDR2: LGHNA, YNFKEQ. In DNA form, the CDR3 reads TGTGCCAGCAGCCAAGAAGCTTTATCCGGGAATTCACCCCTCCACTTT. Translation gives CASSQEALSGNSPLHF.

The chain joins TRBV18 to TRBJ2-7; 8 bases match TRBD1. Trimming cost V 3 bases and J 4 bases; bases outside gene matches: 11. There are 16 residues in the CDR3. Per the germline V gene, CDR1 is KGHSH and CDR2 is LQKENI. CDR3 amino acids: CASSPSTGTGSYEQYF. CDR3 bases: TGTGCCAGCTCACCTTCGACCGGGACAGGCTCATACGAGCAGTACTTC.

The chain uses TRBV5-5 and TRBJ2-7; no clear D. This CDR3 comprises 14 residues. Germline CDR1 reads SGHKS; CDR2 reads YYEKEE (reference sequence). V lost 2 bases, J lost 3 bases, and 12 bases lay in between. CDR3 DNA: TGTGCCAGCAGCTTTGATCCCCTCTACTACGAGCAGTACTTC. This codes for CASSFDPLYYEQYF.

The rearrangement links TRBV2 to TRBJ1-1; perhaps TRBD1 as D (5 bases). The ends were cut back, 6 bases at V and 5 bases at J, with 13 bases in the middle. The CDR3 contains 13 residues. Germline assignment: CDR1 SNHLY and CDR2 FYNNEI. In DNA form, the CDR3 reads TGTGCCAGCAGAGAGGGACTGGGAACTGAAGCTTTCTTT. This encodes CASREGLGTEAFF.

The rearrangement joins TRBV15 to TRBJ1-1; maybe TRBD1 (5 bases). Trimming shortened V by 2 bases and J by 3 bases, and 13 bases separated the two germline ends. The germline V gene has CDR1 LNHNV and CDR2 YYDKDF (reference sequence). This CDR3 spans 15 amino acids. The CDR3 region is CATSRPRGYDTEAFF. The CDR3 nucleotides read TGTGCCACCAGCAGACCTCGGGGGTATGACACTGAAGCTTTCTTT.

CDR3 sequence reads: CASSVSRLSWASGNTIYF. CDR3 DNA: TGTGCCAGCAGCGTGAGTCGCCTTTCTTGGGCGTCTGGAAACACCATATATTTT. This rearrangement joins TRBV9 to TRBJ1-3; D is undetermined. The CDR3 consists of 18 residues. Trimming pared 2 bases from V and 1 base from J, leaving 19 bases between. Germline loops: CDR1 SGDLS, CDR2 YYNGEE.

The chain links TRBV2 to TRBJ2-7, with a weak D call TRBD1 (5 bases). The CDR3 is made up of 13 amino acids. The V gene lost 7 bases and the J gene lost 2 bases, with 12 bases spanning the gap. Germline CDR1 is SNHLY and CDR2 is FYNNEI. The CDR3 sequence is CASNSGRAYEQYF. The DNA of the CDR3 is TGTGCCAGCAACTCGGGCAGGGCCTACGAGCAGTACTTC.